The 11 T cell receptor beta chains below come from one sample, sequenced in a study of blood T cell repertoires in COVID-19. Data came from immunoSEQ multiplex PCR; TCRdb stores just in-frame clones and leaves some out. The repertoire includes approximately 150,000 clones, 80% of them detected once, and under 7% sits in the top ten. The specimen was PBMCs or T cells enriched from blood (not recorded which). These TCRs come from a man aged 40-49 years who had recovered from COVID-19.

CDR3 sequence reads: CASSPRGSNYGYTF. Written as DNA, the CDR3 is TGTGCCAGCAGCCCCCGCGGCAGTAACTATGGCTACACCTTC. This chain joins TRBV3-1 (or the pseudogene TRBV3-2) and TRBJ1-2, with no clear D. V gave up 4 bases and J gave up 1 base, with 10 bases separating them. The CDR3 totals 14 residues. Germline CDR1 is LGHDT and CDR2 is YNNKEL (reference sequence).

This sequence joins TRBV25-1 and TRBJ2-3; 9 bases align to TRBD1. Germline V CDR1 and CDR2: MGHDK, SYGVNS. The ends lost 8 bases at V and 2 bases at J; junction bases unmatched: 8. The CDR3 contains 15 residues. For the CDR3, the DNA is TGTGCCAGCTCTACCGGACAGGGGCCCACAGATACGCAGTATTTT. Amino acid sequence: CASSTGQGPTDTQYF.

The rearrangement joins TRBV5-4 to TRBJ1-4; 7 positions agree with TRBD1. V was clipped by 2 bases and J by 5 bases; unmatched bases: 3. Germline CDR1 and CDR2: SGHNT and YYREEE (reference sequence). The CDR3 is 14 amino acids. CDR3 sequence reads: CASSLGGINEKLFF. In DNA form, the CDR3 reads TGTGCCAGCAGCTTAGGGGGCATCAATGAAAAACTGTTTTTT.

The table lists this clone with many counts. This chain connects TRBV7-8 to TRBJ2-1; D gene ambiguous. This CDR3 has 11 residues. Germline V CDR1 and CDR2: SGHVS, FQNEAQ. Trimming took 5 bases from V and 8 from J, leaving 7 bases between them. CDR3: CASSASHEQFF. For the CDR3, the DNA is TGTGCCAGCAGCGCGTCACATGAGCAGTTCTTC.

This chain uses TRBV19 with TRBJ2-5; D gene ambiguous. Per the germline V gene, CDR1 is LNHDA and CDR2 is SQIVND (reference sequence). Trimming removed 1 base from V and 5 bases from J, with 11 bases in between. CDR3 size: 14 residues. The chain's CDR3 is CASSIGTLRETQYF. CDR3 sequence (DNA): TGTGCCAGTAGTATAGGAACGCTGCGGGAGACCCAGTACTTC. The full variable domain, completed using reference TRBV19 and TRBJ2-5, is DGGITQSPKYLFRKEGQNVTLSCEQNLNHDAMYWYRQDPGQGLRLIYYSQIVNDFQKGDIAEGYSVSREKKESFPLTVTSAQKNPTAFYLCASSIGTLRETQYFGPGTRLLVL.

The chain couples TRBV7-2 to TRBJ2-4; no firm D call. V dropped 5 bases and J dropped 1 base, with 15 bases sitting between them. The germline V gene encodes CDR1 SGHTA and CDR2 FQGNSA. This CDR3 region has 16 residues. Written as DNA, the CDR3 is TGTGCCAGCAGCCCGACCCTAGTGGAGGCCAAAAACATTCAGTACTTC. The encoded protein is CASSPTLVEAKNIQYF.

V is TRBV7-9 and J is TRBJ2-5; possible D gene TRBD1, 6 bases. Germline V gene data show CDR1 as SEHNR and CDR2 as FQNEAQ (reference sequence). V lost 3 bases and J lost 2, with 10 bases in between. CDR3 length: 14 amino acids. The chain's CDR3 is CASSFRTEQETQYF. The CDR3 bases are TGTGCCAGCAGCTTCCGGACAGAACAAGAGACCCAGTACTTC.

This clone occurred once. The chain carries TRBV13 and TRBJ1-5, with 9 bases identical to TRBD1. Trimming at V came to 0 bases and at J to 6 bases, leaving 6 bases not matched to a gene. The V gene's germline CDR1 is PRHDT and CDR2 FYEKMQ (reference sequence). This CDR3 has 16 residues. CDR3 protein: CASSLGGTGSLQPQHF. The CDR3 DNA reads TGTGCCAGCAGCTTAGGCGGGACAGGGAGTCTTCAGCCCCAGCATTTT. Full variable domain (outside the CDR3, taken from reference TRBV13 and TRBJ1-5): AAGVIQSPRHLIKEKRETATLKCYPIPRHDTVYWYQQGPGQDPQFLISFYEKMQSDKGSIPDRFSAQQFSDYHSELNMSSLELGDSALYFCASSLGGTGSLQPQHFGDGTRLSIL.

The chain has TRBV27 and TRBJ1-2; D possibly corresponds to TRBD1 (5 bases). V was cut by 6 bases and J by 5 bases, with 13 bases left in between. The CDR3 totals 13 residues. The germline V gene encodes CDR1 MNHEY and CDR2 SMNVEV (reference sequence). CDR3: CASSGGFGYGYTF. The CDR3 DNA reads as TGTGCCAGCAGCGGGGGGTTCGGGTATGGCTACACCTTC.

The chain couples TRBV24-1 to TRBJ1-5; TRBD1 matches 10 bases. Germline V gene data show CDR1 as KGHDR and CDR2 as SFDVKD. Unmatched junction bases numbered 4, after V lost 7 bases and J lost 2 bases. This CDR3 comprises 15 residues. The CDR3 DNA reads as TGTGCCACCAGAGGGACAGGGGACCGCAATCAGCCCCAGCATTTT. Translated, it gives CATRGTGDRNQPQHF.

This clone was observed a single time. A read error may account for a junction end that differs from germline. The chain uses TRBV6-4 and TRBJ2-3; D is possibly TRBD2 (6 bases). CDR1 is MRHNA, CDR2 SNTAGT, per germline. The CDR3 length is 15 residues. The CDR3 loop is CASSDQRASTDMQYF. Here the CDR3 DNA reads TGTGCCAGCAGTGACCAGCGGGCTAGCACAGATATGCAGTATTTT.